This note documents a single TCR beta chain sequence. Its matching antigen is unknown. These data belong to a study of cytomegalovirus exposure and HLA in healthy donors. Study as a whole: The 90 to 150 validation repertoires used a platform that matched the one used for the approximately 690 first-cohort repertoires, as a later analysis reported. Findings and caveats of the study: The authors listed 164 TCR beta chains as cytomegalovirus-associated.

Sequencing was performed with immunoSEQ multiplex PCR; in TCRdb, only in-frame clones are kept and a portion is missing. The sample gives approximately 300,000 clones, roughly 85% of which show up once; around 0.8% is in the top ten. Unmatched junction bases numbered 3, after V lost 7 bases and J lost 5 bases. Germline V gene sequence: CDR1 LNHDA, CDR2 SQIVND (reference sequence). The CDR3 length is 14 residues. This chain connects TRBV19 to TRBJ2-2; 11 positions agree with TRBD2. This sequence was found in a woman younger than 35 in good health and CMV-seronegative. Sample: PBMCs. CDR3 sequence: CASTASGRTGELFF. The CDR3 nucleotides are TGTGCCAGTACGGCTAGCGGGAGGACCGGGGAGCTGTTTTTT.